One sample yielded the 3 T cell receptor beta chains listed below, sequenced in a study of high-grade serous ovarian cancer treatment subgroups. Tumor samples were taken before definitive surgery or chemotherapy. Generated by immunoSEQ multiplex PCR, the TCRdb table keeps only in-frame clones and is missing some. The data show almost 4,500 clones, around 70% seen once. Sequencing used tumor tissue. The receptors originated from a human donor with high-grade serous ovarian cancer.

The chain uses TRBV7-9 and TRBJ1-1; 10 nucleotides line up with TRBD1. After removal of 5 bases from V and 10 bases from J, the junction contained 13 bases not matched to a gene. CDR3 length: 15 amino acids. Germline V gene lookup returns CDR1 SEHNR and CDR2 FQNEAQ (reference sequence). CDR3 region: CASSARQGAASAAFF. In DNA, the CDR3 is TGTGCCAGCAGCGCCCGACAGGGGGCGGCTTCGGCAGCTTTCTTT.

The CDR3 DNA is TGTGCCAGTAGAGAACAGGGGGGACGTAGCAATCAGCCCCAGCATTTT. It codes for CASREQGGRSNQPQHF. The chain has TRBV19 and TRBJ1-5; the match to TRBD1 covers 8 bases. There are 16 residues in the CDR3. Trimming removed 6 bases from V and 0 bases from J; junction bases left unmatched: 7. CDR1 is LNHDA and CDR2 is SQIVND in the germline V gene (reference sequence).

V gene TRBV4-2 combines with J gene TRBJ2-7; TRBD2 might be the D (6 bases). The CDR3 consists of 19 residues. The V and J ends lost 0 bases and 5 bases respectively, with 26 bases between them. CDR1 LGHNA and CDR2 YNFKEQ come from the germline V gene. CDR3 nucleotides: TGTGCCAGCAGCCAAGATAGGGCCGCGGGACTCGAGACTGGGAACGAGCAGTACTTC. Translation: CASSQDRAAGLETGNEQYF.